This TCR beta chain was observed in a study of T cell changes during pregnancy in multiple sclerosis (dated by TCRdb to between 2017 and 2020). The study in broad terms: Changes in the T cell repertoire over the course of pregnancy were examined in this study in women with multiple sclerosis.

Preparation of the library involved the immunoSEQ multiplex PCR assay. TCRdb re-hosts the immuneACCESS table, in-frame sequences only. Its copies lack some clones; in the studies checked, an unresolved V gene accounts for under half of them, and the cause for the rest is not known. The sample data list approximately 85,000 clones, and approximately 89% of these were observed just once. The top ten clones comprise under 3% of the sample. The CDR3 measures 15 amino acids from cysteine to phenylalanine. Just the 45-base CDR3 DNA is kept, in frame starting at base 1. Reading the germline V gene gives CDR1 MNHEY and CDR2 SVGAGI. Deletion took 2 bases off V and 1 base off J, with a span of 11 bases between the germline ends. This clone appeared once. No cognate antigen has been identified for it. No qualities accompany the bases; no much larger clone lies one base away.

The TCR was taken from a female donor with multiple sclerosis, enrolled in a pregnancy study. The rearrangement joined TRBV6-5 to TRBJ1-1, and the D gene may be TRBD1, 6 bases matching. The sample consisted of peripheral blood, taken in the first trimester of pregnancy. The CDR3 loop reads CASSYAGVGNTEAFF. DNA sequence: TGTGCCAGCAGTTACGCAGGGGTCGGGAACACTGAAGCTTTCTTT.